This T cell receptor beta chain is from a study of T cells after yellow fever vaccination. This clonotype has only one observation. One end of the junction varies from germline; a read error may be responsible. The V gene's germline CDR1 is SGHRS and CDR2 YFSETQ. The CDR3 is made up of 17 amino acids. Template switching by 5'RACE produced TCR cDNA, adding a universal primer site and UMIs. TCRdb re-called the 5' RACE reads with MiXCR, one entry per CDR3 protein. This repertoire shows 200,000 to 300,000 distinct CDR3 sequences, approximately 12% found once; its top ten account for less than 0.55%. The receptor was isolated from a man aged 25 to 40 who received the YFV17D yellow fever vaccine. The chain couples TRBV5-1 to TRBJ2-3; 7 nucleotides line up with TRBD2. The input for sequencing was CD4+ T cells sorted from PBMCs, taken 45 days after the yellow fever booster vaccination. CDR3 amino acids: CASCLVLSGRGTDTQYF. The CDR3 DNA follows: TGCGCCAGCTGCTTGGTACTTAGCGGGCGAGGCACAGATACGCAGTATTTT.